The 23 T cell receptor beta chains below come from one sample, sequenced in a study of blood T cell repertoires in COVID-19. Profiling relied on immunoSEQ multiplex PCR, and the TCRdb table lists in-frame clones only, not all of them. Among about 200,000 clones listed, 90% to 95% were seen once. The material sequenced was peripheral blood. Every receptor here comes from a man aged 30 to 39 with COVID-19, enrolled during active disease.

V is TRBV5-6 and J is TRBJ1-3; 8 bases align to TRBD1. The CDR3 has 16 residues. Trimming at V came to 2 bases and at J to 0 bases, leaving 4 bases not matched to a gene. Germline V gene lookup returns CDR1 SGHDT and CDR2 YYEEEE. The CDR3 reads CASSLTGGFSGNTIYF. For the CDR3, the DNA is TGTGCCAGCAGCTTAACAGGGGGATTCTCTGGAAACACCATATATTTT.

The chain employs TRBV3-1 (or the pseudogene TRBV3-2) and TRBJ1-1; TRBD1 might be the D (5 bases). Germline V gives CDR1 LGHDT, CDR2 YNNKEL (reference sequence). This CDR3 region has 14 residues. Trimming removed 3 bases from V and 0 bases from J, with 8 bases in between. This chain's CDR3 is CASSQDTLNTEAFF. The DNA for the CDR3 is TGTGCCAGCAGCCAGGACACCTTGAACACTGAAGCTTTCTTT.

The J gene is TRBJ1-1, the V gene TRBV5-1; TRBD1 aligns across 8 bases. Per the germline V gene, CDR1 is SGHRS and CDR2 is YFSETQ. Trimming cost V 0 bases and J 3 bases; bases outside gene matches: 4. The CDR3 is made up of 15 amino acids. In DNA, the CDR3 is TGCGCCAGCAGCTTGGGCGGACAGGGCGACACTGAAGCTTTCTTT. It is translated as CASSLGGQGDTEAFF.

CDR3 DNA: TGTGCCAGCAGTGTGGCCCAGGGTAACACCGGGGAGCTGTTTTTT. As protein: CASSVAQGNTGELFF. V usage is TRBV2 and J usage is TRBJ2-2, with D tentatively TRBD1 (5 bases). This CDR3 comprises 15 residues. Germline CDR1 is SNHLY and CDR2 is FYNNEI. V lost 4 bases and J lost 2, with 11 bases in between. The full variable domain, completed using reference TRBV2 and TRBJ2-2, is EPEVTQTPSHQVTQMGQEVILRCVPISNHLYFYWYRQILGQKVEFLVSFYNNEISEKSEIFDDQFSVERPDGSNFTLKIRSTKLEDSAMYFCASSVAQGNTGELFFGEGSRLTVL.

The gene calls are TRBV5-6 and TRBJ1-1; D is perhaps TRBD1 (6 bases). This CDR3 contains 13 residues. Trimming removed 6 bases at V and 6 bases at J, with 15 bases between. Germline CDR1 and CDR2: SGHDT and YYEEEE. In DNA, the CDR3 is TGTGCCAGCAACACCCAGGGGACATCTGAAGCTTTCTTT. Translated: CASNTQGTSEAFF.

The chain has TRBV19 and TRBJ2-3; 8 bases fit TRBD2. Trimming at V came to 5 bases and at J to 5 bases, leaving 6 bases not matched to a gene. CDR1 and CDR2 from the germline V gene are LNHDA and SQIVND (reference sequence). This CDR3 has 14 residues. The DNA for the CDR3 is TGTGCCAGTAGTGGGTTAGCGGGGATAGATACGCAGTATTTT. Its protein product is CASSGLAGIDTQYF.

This clone was found once. The chain combines TRBV10-3 with TRBJ1-2, with D unclear. The V gene lost 1 base and the J gene lost 7 bases, with 13 bases spanning the gap. Germline V gene lookup returns CDR1 ENHRY and CDR2 SYGVKD. The CDR3 is made up of 14 amino acids. The CDR3 region is CAISEFESTTGYTF. CDR3 sequence (DNA): TGTGCCATCAGTGAGTTCGAGAGCACCACTGGCTACACCTTC.

This clone was observed once. This CDR3 is CASSLPSGGYGEQFF. CDR3 in DNA: TGTGCCAGCAGCTTGCCTAGCGGGGGTTATGGTGAGCAGTTCTTC. This chain connects TRBV5-6 to TRBJ2-1; 10 positions agree with TRBD2. Germline CDR1 and CDR2: SGHDT and YYEEEE. This CDR3 has 15 amino acids. The trim removed 1 base at V and 9 bases at J, leaving 7 bases unmatched. The complete variable domain, with remaining parts taken from reference TRBV5-6 and TRBJ2-1, reads DAGVTQSPTHLIKTRGQQVTLRCSPKSGHDTVSWYQQALGQGPQFIFQYYEEEERQRGNFPDRFSGHQFPNYSSELNVNALLLGDSALYLCASSLPSGGYGEQFFGPGTRLTVL.

The chain employs TRBV9 and TRBJ2-1, with 8 bases matching TRBD2. Per the germline V gene, CDR1 is SGDLS and CDR2 is YYNGEE. This CDR3 has 14 residues. Trimming cost V 3 bases and J 10 bases; bases outside gene matches: 9. The CDR3 DNA is TGTGCCAGCAGCGAGGGAGGTAGCGGGGCCGAGCAGTTCTTC. It specifies CASSEGGSGAEQFF.

Here the CDR3 reads CASKEIQANSGNTIYF. The CDR3 DNA is TGTGCCAGTAAGGAAATACAGGCGAACTCTGGAAACACCATATATTTT. This rearrangement joins TRBV19 to TRBJ1-3, with a possible D match to TRBD1 (5 bases). Germline lookup yields CDR1 LNHDA and CDR2 SQIVND (reference sequence). V lost 7 bases and J 0 bases, leaving 16 bases between the germline ends. This CDR3 has 16 residues.

The chain recombines TRBV5-1 with TRBJ2-7; no reliable D call. This CDR3 has 12 amino acids. Germline CDR1 reads SGHRS; CDR2 reads YFSETQ. The V end was cut by 4 bases, the J end by 1 base, with 6 bases between. The CDR3, as DNA: TGCGCCAGCAGCCCAGGTTCCTACGAGCAGTACTTC. It translates to CASSPGSYEQYF.

The chain is built from TRBV27 and TRBJ1-2, with D possibly matching TRBD1 (5 bases). Germline V lookup: CDR1 MNHEY, CDR2 SMNVEV (reference sequence). V lost 6 bases to trimming and J lost 4 bases, with 15 bases between them. The CDR3 consists of 14 residues. CDR3 amino acids: CASRPGLPLYGYTF. For the CDR3, the DNA is TGTGCCAGCAGACCGGGACTCCCCCTCTATGGCTACACCTTC.

The CDR3 here is CASSLVQENTIYF. CDR3 nucleotide sequence: TGTGCCAGCAGCTTAGTACAGGAGAACACCATATATTTT. The gene calls are TRBV11-2 and TRBJ1-3, with a possible D match to TRBD1 (5 bases). With 1 base removed from V and 7 bases from J, the gap between germline ends came to 8 bases. The germline V gene encodes CDR1 SGHAT and CDR2 FQNNGV. The CDR3 contains 13 residues.

This clone was observed a single time. V is TRBV5-1 and J is TRBJ1-1; the match to TRBD1 covers 8 bases. V lost 3 bases and J lost 2; bases outside the gene matches: 12. Germline V CDR1 and CDR2: SGHRS, YFSETQ. The CDR3 contains 17 residues. CDR3 residues: CASSSPGGEDLNTEAFF. The DNA of the CDR3 is TGCGCCAGCAGCTCCCCAGGGGGCGAAGACTTAAACACTGAAGCTTTCTTT. Using reference TRBV5-1 and TRBJ1-1 for the parts outside the CDR3, the full variable domain is KAGVTQTPRYLIKTRGQQVTLSCSPISGHRSVSWYQQTPGQGLQFLFEYFSETQRNKGNFPGRFSGRQFSNSRSEMNVSTLELGDSALYLCASSSPGGEDLNTEAFFGQGTRLTVV.

This clone was observed a few times. This chain connects TRBV5-6 to TRBJ1-2; 8 bases are a match to TRBD1. The CDR3 is made up of 12 amino acids. Germline V gives CDR1 SGHDT, CDR2 YYEEEE. V dropped 5 bases and J dropped 3; count of bases not matched to a gene: 0. DNA for the CDR3: TGTGCCAGCAGGACAGGGGACTATGGCTACACCTTC. Protein: CASRTGDYGYTF.

CDR3 in DNA: TGCGCCAGCAGCTTAGGGGGTTTGGACGGGGAGCTGTTTTTT. This codes for CASSLGGLDGELFF. The chain is built from TRBV5-1 and TRBJ2-2; D is possibly TRBD1 (6 bases). Germline V gene lookup returns CDR1 SGHRS and CDR2 YFSETQ. V gave up 2 bases and J gave up 7 bases, with 12 bases separating them. CDR3 length equals 14 residues.

The CDR3 is CASSLGLAGEPPTGELFF. CDR3 DNA: TGCGCCAGCAGCTTGGGACTAGCGGGAGAGCCCCCTACCGGGGAGCTGTTTTTT. The rearrangement links TRBV5-1 to TRBJ2-2; 12 bases fit TRBD2. V lost 0 bases to trimming and J lost 5 bases; unmatched junction nucleotides: 8. The germline V gene encodes CDR1 SGHRS and CDR2 YFSETQ. This CDR3 region has 18 residues.

The CDR3 coding sequence is TGTGCCAGCAGCCCCGGGACTAGCGGGGGGCAAGAGACCCAGTACTTC. Translated, it gives CASSPGTSGGQETQYF. V and J are TRBV7-7 and TRBJ2-5; 15 bases align to TRBD2. Germline values: CDR1 SSHAT, CDR2 FNYEAQ (reference sequence). This CDR3 is 16 amino acids long. The V gene end was trimmed by 5 bases and the J gene end by 2 bases; junction bases not matched to a gene: 3.

The rearrangement uses TRBV19 and TRBJ2-3; possible D gene TRBD2, 5 bases. Trimming left V 6 bases short and J 7 bases short, with 11 bases between. Germline values: CDR1 LNHDA, CDR2 SQIVND (reference sequence). CDR3 length: 12 residues. CDR3 amino acids: CASRGSGNTQYF. The CDR3 DNA reads as TGTGCCAGTAGAGGATCGGGGAATACGCAGTATTTT.

This rearrangement joins TRBV3-1 (or the pseudogene TRBV3-2) to TRBJ2-5, with 11 bases lining up with TRBD2. CDR3 length: 14 residues. Germline-derived CDR1 and CDR2 are LGHDT and YNNKEL (reference sequence). V lost 7 bases, J lost 5 bases, and 6 bases stayed unmatched. CDR3 sequence reads: CASTLAGAGETQYF. The DNA for the CDR3 is TGTGCCAGCACACTAGCGGGGGCGGGGGAGACCCAGTACTTC.

This clone was recorded once. The chain employs TRBV30 and TRBJ1-1; the match to TRBD1 covers 7 bases. This CDR3 region has 13 residues. V was pared by 1 base and J by 7 bases, with 6 bases of the junction left unmatched. The germline V gene encodes CDR1 GTSNPN and CDR2 SVGIG (reference sequence). The DNA for the CDR3 is TGTGCCTGGAGTGGACAGGGATTCGGTGAAGCTTTCTTT. It is translated as CAWSGQGFGEAFF.

The V gene is TRBV19, the J gene TRBJ1-3, with D hard to call. CDR3 size: 15 residues. Germline V gene lookup returns CDR1 LNHDA and CDR2 SQIVND (reference sequence). Trimming stripped 4 bases from V and 4 bases from J, with 14 bases between. The CDR3 nucleotides read TGTGCCAGTAGTAGCCATGAGGTAGCCGGAAACACCATATATTTT. Translation: CASSSHEVAGNTIYF.

The rearrangement links TRBV27 to TRBJ2-3, with TRBD2 matching over 13 bases. This CDR3 spans 16 amino acids. Germline V gene lookup returns CDR1 MNHEY and CDR2 SMNVEV (reference sequence). J gave up 0 bases and V 6 bases, and 3 bases lay outside the gene matches. The CDR3 reads CASSLLAGGSTDTQYF. The CDR3 DNA reads as TGTGCCAGCAGCCTACTAGCGGGGGGGAGCACAGATACGCAGTATTTT.